Given below is one T cell receptor (beta chain) in context. The data were produced by immunoSEQ multiplex PCR, yet TCRdb's version contains in-frame clones alone and is incomplete. The sample holds around 130,000 clones, roughly 95% seen once. The CDR3 is made up of 19 amino acids. Germline V gene lookup returns CDR1 MDHEN and CDR2 SYDVKM. After removal of 6 bases from V and 2 bases from J, the junction contained 13 bases not matched to a gene. The record originates from a study of T cell changes during pregnancy in multiple sclerosis. Source: peripheral blood, taken after pregnancy. The clonotype was recovered from a female donor with multiple sclerosis, enrolled in a pregnancy study. V and J are TRBV28 and TRBJ2-7, with 16 nucleotides matching TRBD2. The CDR3 region has the DNA TGTGCCAGCAGATCCCCGATTCTTGGGACTAGCGGGAGGGCCTACGAGCAGTACTTC. Amino acids: CASRSPILGTSGRAYEQYF. Full variable domain (remainder filled in from reference TRBV28 and TRBJ2-7): DVKVTQSSRYLVKRTGEKVFLECVQDMDHENMFWYRQDPGLGLRLIYFSYDVKMKEKGDIPEGYSVSREKKERFSLILESASTNQTSMYLCASRSPILGTSGRAYEQYFGPGTRLTVT.